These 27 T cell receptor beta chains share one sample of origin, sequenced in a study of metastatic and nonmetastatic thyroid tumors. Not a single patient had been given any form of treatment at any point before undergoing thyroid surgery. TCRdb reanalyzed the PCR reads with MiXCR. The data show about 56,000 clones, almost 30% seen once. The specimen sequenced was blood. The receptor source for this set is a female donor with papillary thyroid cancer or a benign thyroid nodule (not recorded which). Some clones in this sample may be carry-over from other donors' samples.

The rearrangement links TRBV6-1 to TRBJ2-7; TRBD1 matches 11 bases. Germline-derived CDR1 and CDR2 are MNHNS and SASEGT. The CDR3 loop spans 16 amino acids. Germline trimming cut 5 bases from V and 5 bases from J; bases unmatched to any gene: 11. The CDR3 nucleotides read TGTGCCAGCAGTCGCCCGGGGGACAGGGGGTTCCACGAGCAGTACTTC. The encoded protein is CASSRPGDRGFHEQYF.

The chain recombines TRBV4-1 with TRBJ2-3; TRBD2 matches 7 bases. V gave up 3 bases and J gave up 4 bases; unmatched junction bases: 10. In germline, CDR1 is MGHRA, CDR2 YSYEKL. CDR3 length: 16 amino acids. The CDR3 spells CASSQLAVAGADTQYF. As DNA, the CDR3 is TGCGCCAGCAGCCAGTTGGCGGTGGCGGGAGCAGATACGCAGTATTTT.

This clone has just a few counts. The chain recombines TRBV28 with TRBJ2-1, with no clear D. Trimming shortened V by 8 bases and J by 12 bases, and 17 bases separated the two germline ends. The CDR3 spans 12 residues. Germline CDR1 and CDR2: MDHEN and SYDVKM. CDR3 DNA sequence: TGTGCCAGCGAGAACCGGAATAGGGTGCAGTTCTTC. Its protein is CASENRNRVQFF.

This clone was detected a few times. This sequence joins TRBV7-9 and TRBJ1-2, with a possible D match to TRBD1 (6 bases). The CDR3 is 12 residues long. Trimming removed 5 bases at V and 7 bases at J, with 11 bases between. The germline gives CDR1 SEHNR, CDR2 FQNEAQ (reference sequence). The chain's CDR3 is CASSASQGGYTF. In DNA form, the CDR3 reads TGTGCCAGCAGCGCATCACAGGGTGGCTACACCTTC. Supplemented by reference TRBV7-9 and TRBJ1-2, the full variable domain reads DTGVSQNPRHKITKRGQNVTFRCDPISEHNRLYWYRQTLGQGPEFLTYFQNEAQLEKSRLLSDRFSAERPKGSFSTLEIQRTEQGDSAMYLCASSASQGGYTFGSGTRLTVV.

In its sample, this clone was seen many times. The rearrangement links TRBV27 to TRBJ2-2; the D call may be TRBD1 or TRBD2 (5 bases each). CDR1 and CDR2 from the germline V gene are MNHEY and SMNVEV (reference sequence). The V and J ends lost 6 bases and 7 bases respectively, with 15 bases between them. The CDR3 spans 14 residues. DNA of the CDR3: TGTGCCAGCAGCCTAGGGAGACAGTTCGGGGAGCTGTTTTTT. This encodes CASSLGRQFGELFF.

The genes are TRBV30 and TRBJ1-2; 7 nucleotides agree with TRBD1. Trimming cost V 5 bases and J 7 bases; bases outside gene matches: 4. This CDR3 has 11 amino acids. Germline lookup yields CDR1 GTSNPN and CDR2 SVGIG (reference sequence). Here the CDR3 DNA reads TGTGCCTGGGGCACAGGGGTTGGCTACACCTTC. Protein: CAWGTGVGYTF.

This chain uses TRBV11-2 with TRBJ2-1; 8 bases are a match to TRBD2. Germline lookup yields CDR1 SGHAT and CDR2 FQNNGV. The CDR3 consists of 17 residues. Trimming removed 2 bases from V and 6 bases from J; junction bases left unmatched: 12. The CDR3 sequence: CASSLQEGLVWGNEQFF. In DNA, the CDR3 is TGTGCCAGCAGCTTACAAGAGGGACTAGTCTGGGGCAATGAGCAGTTCTTC. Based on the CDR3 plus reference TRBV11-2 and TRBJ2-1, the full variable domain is EAGVAQSPRYKIIEKRQSVAFWCNPISGHATLYWYQQILGQGPKLLIQFQNNGVVDDSQLPKDRFSAERLKGVDSTLKIQPAKLEDSAVYLCASSLQEGLVWGNEQFFGPGTRLTVL.

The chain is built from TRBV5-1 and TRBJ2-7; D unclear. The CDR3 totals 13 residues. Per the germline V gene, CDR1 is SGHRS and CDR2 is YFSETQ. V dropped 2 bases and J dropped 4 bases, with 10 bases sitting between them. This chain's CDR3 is CASSFTVSYEQYF. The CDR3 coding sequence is TGCGCCAGCAGCTTTACTGTTTCATACGAGCAGTACTTC.

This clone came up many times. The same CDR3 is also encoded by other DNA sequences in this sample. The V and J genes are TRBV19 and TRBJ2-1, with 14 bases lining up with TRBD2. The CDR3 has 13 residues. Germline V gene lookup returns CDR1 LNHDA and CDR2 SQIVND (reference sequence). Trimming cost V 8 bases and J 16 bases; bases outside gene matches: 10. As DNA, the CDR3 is TGTGCCAGTTCGACTAGCGGGAGGGCCAAGGGTTTCTTC. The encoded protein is CASSTSGRAKGFF.

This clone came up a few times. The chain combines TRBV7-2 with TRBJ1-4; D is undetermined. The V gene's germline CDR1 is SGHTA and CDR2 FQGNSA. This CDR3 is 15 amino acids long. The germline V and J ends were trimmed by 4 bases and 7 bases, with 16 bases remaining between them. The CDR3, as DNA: TGTGCCAGCAGCTCCCTGGGCAGTCCGGGTGAAAAACTGTTTTTT. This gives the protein CASSSLGSPGEKLFF.

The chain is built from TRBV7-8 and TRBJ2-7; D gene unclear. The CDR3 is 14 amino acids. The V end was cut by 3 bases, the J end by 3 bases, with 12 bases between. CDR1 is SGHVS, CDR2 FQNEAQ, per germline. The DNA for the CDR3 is TGTGCCAGCAGCTTCCGCGGTGAGCTCTACGAGCAGTACTTC. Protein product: CASSFRGELYEQYF.

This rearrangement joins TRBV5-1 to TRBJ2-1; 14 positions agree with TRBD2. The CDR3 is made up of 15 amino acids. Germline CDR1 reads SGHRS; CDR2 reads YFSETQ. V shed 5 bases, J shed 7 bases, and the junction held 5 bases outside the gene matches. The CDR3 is CASRSTSGGVNEQFF. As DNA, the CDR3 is TGCGCCAGCAGATCGACTAGCGGGGGGGTTAATGAGCAGTTCTTC.

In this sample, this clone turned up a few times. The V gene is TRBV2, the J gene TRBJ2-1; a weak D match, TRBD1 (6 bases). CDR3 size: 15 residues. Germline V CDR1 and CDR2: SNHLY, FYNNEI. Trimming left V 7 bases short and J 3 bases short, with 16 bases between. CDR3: CASKITGYLYNEQFF. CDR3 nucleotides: TGTGCCAGCAAAATCACAGGGTACCTCTACAATGAGCAGTTCTTC.

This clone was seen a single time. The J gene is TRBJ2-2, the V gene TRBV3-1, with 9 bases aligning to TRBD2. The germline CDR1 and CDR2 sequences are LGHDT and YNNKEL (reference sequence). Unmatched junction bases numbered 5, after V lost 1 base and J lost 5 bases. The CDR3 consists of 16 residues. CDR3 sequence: CASSQVGSGSTGELFF. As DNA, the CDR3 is TGTGCCAGCAGCCAAGTCGGTAGCGGGAGTACCGGGGAGCTGTTTTTT. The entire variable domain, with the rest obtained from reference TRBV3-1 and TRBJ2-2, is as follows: DTAVSQTPKYLVTQMGNDKSIKCEQNLGHDTMYWYKQDSKKFLKIMFSYNNKELIINETVPNRFSPKSPDKAHLNLHINSLELGDSAVYFCASSQVGSGSTGELFFGEGSRLTVL.

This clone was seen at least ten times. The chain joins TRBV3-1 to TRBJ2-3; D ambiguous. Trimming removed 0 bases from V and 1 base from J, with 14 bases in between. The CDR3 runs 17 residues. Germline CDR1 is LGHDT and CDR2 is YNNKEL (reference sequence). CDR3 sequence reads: CASSQDKQTWGTDTQYF. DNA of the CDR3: TGTGCCAGCAGCCAAGATAAACAGACTTGGGGCACAGATACGCAGTATTTT.

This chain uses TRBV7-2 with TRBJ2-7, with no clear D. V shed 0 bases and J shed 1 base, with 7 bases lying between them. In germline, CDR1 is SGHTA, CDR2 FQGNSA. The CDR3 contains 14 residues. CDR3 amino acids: CASSLASESYEQYF. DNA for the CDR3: TGTGCCAGCAGCTTAGCGTCGGAGTCCTACGAGCAGTACTTC.

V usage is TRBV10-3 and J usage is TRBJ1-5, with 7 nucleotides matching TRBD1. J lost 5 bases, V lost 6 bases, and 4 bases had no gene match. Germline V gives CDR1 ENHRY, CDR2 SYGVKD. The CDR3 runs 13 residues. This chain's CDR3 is CAIRAGGDQPQHF. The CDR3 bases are TGTGCCATCAGGGCAGGGGGAGATCAGCCCCAGCATTTT.

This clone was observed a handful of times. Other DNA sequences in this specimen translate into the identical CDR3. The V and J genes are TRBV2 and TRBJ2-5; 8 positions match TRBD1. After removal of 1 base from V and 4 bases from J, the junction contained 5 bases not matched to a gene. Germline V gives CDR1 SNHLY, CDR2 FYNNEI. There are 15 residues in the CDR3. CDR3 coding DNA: TGTGCCAGCAGTGAAGGTGCAGGGGGCGGAGAGACCCAGTACTTC. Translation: CASSEGAGGGETQYF.

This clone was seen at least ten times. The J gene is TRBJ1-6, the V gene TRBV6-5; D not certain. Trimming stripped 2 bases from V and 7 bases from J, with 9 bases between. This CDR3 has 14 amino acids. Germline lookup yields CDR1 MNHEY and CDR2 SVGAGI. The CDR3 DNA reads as TGTGCCAGCAGTTACAAGACTTGGAATTCACCCCTCCACTTT. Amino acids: CASSYKTWNSPLHF.

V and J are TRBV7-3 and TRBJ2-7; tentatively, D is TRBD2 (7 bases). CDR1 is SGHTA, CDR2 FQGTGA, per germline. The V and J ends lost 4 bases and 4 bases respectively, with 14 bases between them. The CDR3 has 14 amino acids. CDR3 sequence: CASSSGGGAYEQYF. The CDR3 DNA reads TGTGCCAGCAGCTCTGGAGGGGGGGCGTACGAGCAGTACTTC.

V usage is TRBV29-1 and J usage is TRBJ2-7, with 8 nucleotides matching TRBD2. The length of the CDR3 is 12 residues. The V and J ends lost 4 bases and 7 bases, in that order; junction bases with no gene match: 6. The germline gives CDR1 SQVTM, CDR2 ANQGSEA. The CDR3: CSVGGGLGEQYF. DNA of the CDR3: TGCAGCGTTGGCGGGGGGCTTGGGGAGCAGTACTTC.

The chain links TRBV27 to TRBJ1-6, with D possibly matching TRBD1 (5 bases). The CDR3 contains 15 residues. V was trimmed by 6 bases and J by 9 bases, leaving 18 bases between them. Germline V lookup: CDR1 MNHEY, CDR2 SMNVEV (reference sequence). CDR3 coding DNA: TGTGCCAGCAGCCTAGACGGTGGGGGGTCTTCACCCCTCCACTTT. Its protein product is CASSLDGGGSSPLHF.

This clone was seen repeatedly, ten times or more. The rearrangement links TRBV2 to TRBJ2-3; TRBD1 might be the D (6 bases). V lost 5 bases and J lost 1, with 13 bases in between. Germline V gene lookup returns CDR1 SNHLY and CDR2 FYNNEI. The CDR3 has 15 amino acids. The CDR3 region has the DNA TGTGCCAGCAGTCTACAGGGTTCCGGCACAGATACGCAGTATTTT. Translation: CASSLQGSGTDTQYF. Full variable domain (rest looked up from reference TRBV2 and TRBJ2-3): EPEVTQTPSHQVTQMGQEVILRCVPISNHLYFYWYRQILGQKVEFLVSFYNNEISEKSEIFDDQFSVERPDGSNFTLKIRSTKLEDSAMYFCASSLQGSGTDTQYFGPGTRLTVL.

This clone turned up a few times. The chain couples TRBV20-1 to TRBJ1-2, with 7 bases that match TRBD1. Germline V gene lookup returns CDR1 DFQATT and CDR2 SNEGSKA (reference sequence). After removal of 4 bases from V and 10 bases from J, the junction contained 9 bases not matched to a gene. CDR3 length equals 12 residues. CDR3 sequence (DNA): TGCAGTGCTACTCAGGGACAGACAGACTACACCTTC. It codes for CSATQGQTDYTF.

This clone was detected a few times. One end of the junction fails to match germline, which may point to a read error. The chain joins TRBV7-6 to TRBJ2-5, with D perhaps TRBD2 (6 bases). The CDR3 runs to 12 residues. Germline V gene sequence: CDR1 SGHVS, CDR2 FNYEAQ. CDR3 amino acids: CVSSWGVETQYF. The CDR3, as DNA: TGTGTCAGCAGCTGGGGGGTTGAGACCCAGTACTTC.

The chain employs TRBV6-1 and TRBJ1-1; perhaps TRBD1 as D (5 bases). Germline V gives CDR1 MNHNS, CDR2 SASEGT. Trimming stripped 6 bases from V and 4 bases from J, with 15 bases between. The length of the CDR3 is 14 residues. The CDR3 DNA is TGTGCCAGCAGATCCGGACAAGCAACCACTGAAGCTTTCTTT. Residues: CASRSGQATTEAFF.

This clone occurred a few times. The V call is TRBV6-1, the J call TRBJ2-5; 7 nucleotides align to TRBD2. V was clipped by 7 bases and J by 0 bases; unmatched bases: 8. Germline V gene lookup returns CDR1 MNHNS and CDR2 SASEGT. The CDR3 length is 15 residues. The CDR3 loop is CASTPSGVYQETQYF. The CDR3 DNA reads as TGTGCCAGCACCCCAAGCGGGGTGTACCAAGAGACCCAGTACTTC.